The entry below describes one TCR beta chain. TCRdb ran MiXCR on the RT-PCR reads and lists one entry per CDR3 protein. The sample shows about 960,000 distinct CDR3 sequences, 15% to 20% of them seen only once. This sample was included in a study of patients and donors after allogeneic stem cell transplantation. The CDR3 loop spans 16 amino acids. Germline V lookup: CDR1 DFQATT, CDR2 SNEGSKA (reference sequence). V lost 0 bases and J lost 1; bases outside the gene matches: 4. The sequenced sample consisted of blood, either unsorted or a sorted T cell fraction (not recorded which). V and J are TRBV20-1 and TRBJ2-2; 8 nucleotides align to TRBD2. The TCR was taken from a human donor who was either an allogeneic HSCT recipient or a stem cell or donor lymphocyte infusion donor (not recorded which). It is not recorded whose cells these are; they may come from a transplant donor. The CDR3: CSARDARGGNTGELFF. The CDR3 DNA reads TGCAGTGCTAGAGATGCCCGGGGGGGGAACACCGGGGAGCTGTTTTTT.